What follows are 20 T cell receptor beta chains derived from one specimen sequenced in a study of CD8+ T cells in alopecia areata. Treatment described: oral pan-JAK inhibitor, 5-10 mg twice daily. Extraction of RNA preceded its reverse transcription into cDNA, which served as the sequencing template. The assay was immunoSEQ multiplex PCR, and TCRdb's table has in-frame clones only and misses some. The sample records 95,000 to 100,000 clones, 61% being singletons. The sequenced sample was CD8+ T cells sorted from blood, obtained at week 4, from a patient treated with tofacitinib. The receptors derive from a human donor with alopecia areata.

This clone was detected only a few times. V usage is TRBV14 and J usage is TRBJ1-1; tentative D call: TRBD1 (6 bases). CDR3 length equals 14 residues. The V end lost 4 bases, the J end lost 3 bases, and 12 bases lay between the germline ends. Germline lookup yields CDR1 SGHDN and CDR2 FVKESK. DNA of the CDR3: TGTGCCAGCAGCCGGACAGTAAGAGACACTGAAGCTTTCTTT. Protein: CASSRTVRDTEAFF.

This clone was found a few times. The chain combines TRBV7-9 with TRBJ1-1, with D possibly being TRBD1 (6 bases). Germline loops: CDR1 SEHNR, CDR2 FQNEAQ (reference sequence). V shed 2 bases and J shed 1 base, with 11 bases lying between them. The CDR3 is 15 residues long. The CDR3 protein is CASSLQGTKNTEAFF. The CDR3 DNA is TGTGCCAGCAGCTTACAGGGGACGAAGAACACTGAAGCTTTCTTT.

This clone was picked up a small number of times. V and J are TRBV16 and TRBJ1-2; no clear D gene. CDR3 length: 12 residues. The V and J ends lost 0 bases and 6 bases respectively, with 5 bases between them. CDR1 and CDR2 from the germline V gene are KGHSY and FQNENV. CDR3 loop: CASSQSADGYTF. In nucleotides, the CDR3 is TGTGCCAGCAGCCAATCTGCGGATGGCTACACCTTC.

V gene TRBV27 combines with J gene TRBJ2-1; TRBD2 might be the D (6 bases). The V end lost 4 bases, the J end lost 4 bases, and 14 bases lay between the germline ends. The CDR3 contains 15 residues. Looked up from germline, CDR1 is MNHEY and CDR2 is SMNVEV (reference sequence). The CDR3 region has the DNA TGTGCCAGCAGTTCATTTAGCGGTTTTTACAATGAGCAGTTCTTC. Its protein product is CASSSFSGFYNEQFF.

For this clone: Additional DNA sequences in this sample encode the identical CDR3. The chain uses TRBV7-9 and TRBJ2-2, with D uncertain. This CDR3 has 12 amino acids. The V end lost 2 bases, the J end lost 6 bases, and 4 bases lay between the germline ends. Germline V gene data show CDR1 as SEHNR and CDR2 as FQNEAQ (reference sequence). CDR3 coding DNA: TGTGCCAGCAGCTTACTCTCCGGGGAGCTGTTTTTT. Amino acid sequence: CASSLLSGELFF.

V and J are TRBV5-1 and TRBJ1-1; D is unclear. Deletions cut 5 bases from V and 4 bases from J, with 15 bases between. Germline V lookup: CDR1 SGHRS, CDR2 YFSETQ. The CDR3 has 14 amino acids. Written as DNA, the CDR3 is TGCGCCAGCAGAGTGGACTCACCCAGCACTGAAGCTTTCTTT. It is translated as CASRVDSPSTEAFF.

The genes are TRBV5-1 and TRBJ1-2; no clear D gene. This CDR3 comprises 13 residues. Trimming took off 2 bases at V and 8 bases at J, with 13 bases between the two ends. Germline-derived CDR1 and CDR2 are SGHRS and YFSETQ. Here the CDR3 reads CASSLGPAGGYTF. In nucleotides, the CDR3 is TGCGCCAGCAGCTTAGGGCCGGCCGGGGGCTACACCTTC. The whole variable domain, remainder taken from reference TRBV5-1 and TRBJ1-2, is KAGVTQTPRYLIKTRGQQVTLSCSPISGHRSVSWYQQTPGQGLQFLFEYFSETQRNKGNFPGRFSGRQFSNSRSEMNVSTLELGDSALYLCASSLGPAGGYTFGSGTRLTVV.

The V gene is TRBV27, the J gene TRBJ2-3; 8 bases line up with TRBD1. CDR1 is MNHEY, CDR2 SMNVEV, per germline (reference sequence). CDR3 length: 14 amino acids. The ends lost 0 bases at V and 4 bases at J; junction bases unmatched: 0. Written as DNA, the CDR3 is TGTGCCAGCAGTTTATCACAGGGGGCAGATACGCAGTATTTT. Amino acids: CASSLSQGADTQYF.

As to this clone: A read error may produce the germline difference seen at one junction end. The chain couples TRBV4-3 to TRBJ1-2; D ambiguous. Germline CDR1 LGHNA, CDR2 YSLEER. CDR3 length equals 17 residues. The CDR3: CASSQETEYRWTDPLFF. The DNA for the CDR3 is TGCGCCAGCAGCCAAGAAACTGAATATAGATGGACGGATCCTCTCTTCTTC.

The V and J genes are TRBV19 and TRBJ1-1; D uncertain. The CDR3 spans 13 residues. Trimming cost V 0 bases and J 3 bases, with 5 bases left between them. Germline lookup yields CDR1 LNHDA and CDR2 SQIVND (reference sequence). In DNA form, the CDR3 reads TGTGCCAGTAGTATAGAGAGATACACTGAAGCTTTCTTT. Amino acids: CASSIERYTEAFF.

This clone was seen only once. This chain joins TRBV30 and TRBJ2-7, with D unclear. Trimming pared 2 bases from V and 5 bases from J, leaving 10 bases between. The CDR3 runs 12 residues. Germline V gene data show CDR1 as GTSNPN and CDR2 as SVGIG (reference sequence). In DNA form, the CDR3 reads TGTGCCTGGAGTCCCCTAGAGAACGAGCAGTACTTC. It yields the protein CAWSPLENEQYF.

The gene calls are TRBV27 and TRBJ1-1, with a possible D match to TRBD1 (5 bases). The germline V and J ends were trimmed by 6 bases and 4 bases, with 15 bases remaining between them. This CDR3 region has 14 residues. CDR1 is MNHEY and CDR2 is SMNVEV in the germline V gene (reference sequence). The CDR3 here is CASSLARVGTEAFF. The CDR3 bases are TGTGCCAGCAGCCTCGCCAGGGTGGGCACTGAAGCTTTCTTT.

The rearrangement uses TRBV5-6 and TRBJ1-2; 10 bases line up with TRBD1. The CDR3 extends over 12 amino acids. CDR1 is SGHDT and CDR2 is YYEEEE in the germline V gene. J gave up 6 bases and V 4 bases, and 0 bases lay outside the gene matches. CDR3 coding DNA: TGTGCCAGCAGCGGACAGGGGGATGGCTACACCTTC. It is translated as CASSGQGDGYTF.

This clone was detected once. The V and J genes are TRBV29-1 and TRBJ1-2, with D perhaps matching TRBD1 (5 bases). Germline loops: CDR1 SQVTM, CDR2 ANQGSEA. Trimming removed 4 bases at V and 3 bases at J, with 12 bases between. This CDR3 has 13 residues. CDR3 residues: CSVAGGDYYGYTF. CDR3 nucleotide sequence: TGCAGCGTTGCAGGAGGGGACTACTATGGCTACACCTTC.

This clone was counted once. The CDR3 spells CASSSSGEQETQYF. The CDR3, as DNA: TGTGCCAGCAGCTCCTCCGGGGAACAAGAGACCCAGTACTTC. The chain employs TRBV7-9 and TRBJ2-5; tentatively, D is TRBD2 (5 bases). The CDR3 contains 14 residues. CDR1 and CDR2 from the germline V gene are SEHNR and FQNEAQ (reference sequence). The V end was cut by 4 bases, the J end by 2 bases, with 11 bases between.

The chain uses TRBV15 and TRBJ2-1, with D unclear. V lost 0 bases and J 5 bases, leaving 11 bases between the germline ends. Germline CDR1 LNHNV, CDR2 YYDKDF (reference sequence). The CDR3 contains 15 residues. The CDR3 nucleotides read TGTGCCACCAGCAGAGATGCCGGCGAGAACAATGAGCAGTTCTTC. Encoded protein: CATSRDAGENNEQFF.

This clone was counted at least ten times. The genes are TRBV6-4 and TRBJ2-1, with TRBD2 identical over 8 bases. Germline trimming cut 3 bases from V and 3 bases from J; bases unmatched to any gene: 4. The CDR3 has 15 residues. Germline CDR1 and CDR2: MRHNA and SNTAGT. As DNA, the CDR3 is TGTGCCAGCAGTGAGGGAGCGGGGGACTACAATGAGCAGTTCTTC. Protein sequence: CASSEGAGDYNEQFF.

CDR3 loop: CASSWAWGEGTDTQYF. The CDR3, as DNA: TGCGCCAGCAGCTGGGCGTGGGGGGAAGGCACAGATACGCAGTATTTT. V is TRBV5-1 and J is TRBJ2-3; tentatively, D is TRBD2 (6 bases). The germline V gene encodes CDR1 SGHRS and CDR2 YFSETQ. V shed 3 bases and J shed 1 base, with 15 bases lying between them. This CDR3 has 16 amino acids. Together with reference TRBV5-1 and TRBJ2-3, the CDR3 gives the full variable domain: KAGVTQTPRYLIKTRGQQVTLSCSPISGHRSVSWYQQTPGQGLQFLFEYFSETQRNKGNFPGRFSGRQFSNSRSEMNVSTLELGDSALYLCASSWAWGEGTDTQYFGPGTRLTVL.

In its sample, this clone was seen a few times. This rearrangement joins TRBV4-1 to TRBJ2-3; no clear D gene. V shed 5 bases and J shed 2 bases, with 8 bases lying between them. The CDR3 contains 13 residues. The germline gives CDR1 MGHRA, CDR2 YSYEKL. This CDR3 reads CASSSPNTDTQYF. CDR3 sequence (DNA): TGCGCCAGCAGCAGCCCTAACACAGATACGCAGTATTTT.

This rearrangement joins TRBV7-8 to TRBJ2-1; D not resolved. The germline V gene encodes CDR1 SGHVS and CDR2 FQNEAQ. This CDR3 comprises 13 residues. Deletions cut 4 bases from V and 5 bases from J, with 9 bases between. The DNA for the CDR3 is TGTGCCAGCAGCTCACCCTTGGACAATGAGCAGTTCTTC. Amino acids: CASSSPLDNEQFF.